What follows are 11 T cell receptor beta chains derived from one specimen sequenced in a study of monozygotic twins with inflammatory bowel disease. TCRdb re-called the 5' RACE reads, yielding one record per CDR3 amino acid sequence without DNA. Here the sample table reports fewer than 550,000 distinct CDR3 sequences. Input material: blood. The receptors stem from a human donor with ulcerative colitis or Crohn's disease, or a healthy co-twin of an affected twin (not recorded which).

The chain carries TRBV28 and TRBJ2-5. CDR1 and CDR2 from the germline V gene are MDHEN and SYDVKM. The CDR3 totals 17 residues. CDR3: CASSSIATRVYQETQYF.

The genes are TRBV12-3 or TRBV12-4 and TRBJ2-5. The CDR3 consists of 13 residues. The CDR3 loop reads CASSLISEETQYF.

The chain employs TRBV6-1 and TRBJ1-2; TCRdb outputs TRBD1, but without DNA this stays unchecked. Germline V gene data show CDR1 as MNHNS and CDR2 as SASEGT. The CDR3 runs to 15 residues. The chain's CDR3 is CASSAAGGANYGYTF.

J is TRBJ2-1 and V is TRBV15. There are 13 residues in the CDR3. The germline V gene has CDR1 LNHNV and CDR2 YYDKDF (reference sequence). This CDR3 is CATSSHSYNEQFF.

J is TRBJ1-5 and V is TRBV19; TCRdb designates TRBD1, a call that cannot be tested without DNA. Germline CDR1 and CDR2: LNHDA and SQIVND (reference sequence). This CDR3 has 16 amino acids. The CDR3 spells CASSIEGRGPVQPQHF.

CDR3 sequence: CSARRGTINEQFF. The chain couples TRBV20-1 to TRBJ2-1; the D call from TCRdb, TRBD1, cannot be confirmed without DNA. The CDR3 covers 13 residues. Germline values: CDR1 DFQATT, CDR2 SNEGSKA (reference sequence).

This chain connects TRBV7-9 to TRBJ2-3; the D call of TRBD2 rests on TCRdb alone, since no DNA is present to check it. This CDR3 spans 15 amino acids. The germline V gene has CDR1 SEHNR and CDR2 FQNEAQ (reference sequence). This CDR3 reads CATLPENLARDTQYF.

CDR3 region: CASSLSRGSYNSPLHF. The chain links TRBV5-5 to TRBJ1-6. CDR3 size: 16 residues. CDR1 and CDR2 (germline): SGHKS, YYEKEE (reference sequence).

The chain links TRBV11-2 to TRBJ2-7; TCRdb indicates TRBD2, and absent DNA this call remains unverified. Germline CDR1 and CDR2: SGHAT and FQNNGV. This CDR3 is built from 15 residues. The CDR3 loop is CASSTLAGGFYEQYF. The variable domain in full, with the rest retrieved from reference TRBV11-2 and TRBJ2-7, is EAGVAQSPRYKIIEKRQSVAFWCNPISGHATLYWYQQILGQGPKLLIQFQNNGVVDDSQLPKDRFSAERLKGVDSTLKIQPAKLEDSAVYLCASSTLAGGFYEQYFGPGTRLTVT.

The J gene is TRBJ2-7, the V gene TRBV19; TCRdb's D call of TRBD1 is untestable without DNA. Germline assignment: CDR1 LNHDA and CDR2 SQIVND (reference sequence). The CDR3 is 14 amino acids. CDR3 region: CASSMGRASYEQYF.

The rearrangement uses TRBV7-2 and TRBJ2-3; checking the TCRdb D call of TRBD2 is not possible without DNA. This CDR3 has 15 residues. Germline V lookup: CDR1 SGHTA, CDR2 FQGNSA. The CDR3: CASSTTSGFTDTQYF.